A single sample gave rise to the 8 T cell receptor beta chains below, sequenced in a study of breast tumors, draining lymph nodes, adjacent tissues. The lymph nodes were axillary draining lymph nodes from breast cancer patients. MiXCR was run by TCRdb on the multiplex PCR reads, yielding one entry per CDR3 protein. The sample has around 130,000 distinct CDR3 sequences, approximately 21% seen once; the top ten hold about 2%. The sample consisted of axillary lymph node tissue. The receptors here all came from a female donor with breast cancer. Some clones in this sample may be carry-over from other donors' samples.

This clonotype was seen only once. The chain has TRBV18 and TRBJ1-5, with 10 bases aligning to TRBD1. Germline lookup yields CDR1 KGHSH and CDR2 LQKENI. Trimming cost V 4 bases and J 5 bases; bases outside gene matches: 8. The CDR3 runs 16 residues. The CDR3 loop is CASSLLPGTGDQPQHF. CDR3 DNA: TGTGCCAGCTCACTCCTCCCCGGGACAGGGGATCAGCCCCAGCATTTT.

This clonotype occurred many times. The chain carries TRBV29-1 and TRBJ2-7, with TRBD1 as a possible D gene (5 bases). This CDR3 region has 11 residues. From germline, CDR1 is SQVTM and CDR2 ANQGSEA. V lost 5 bases and J 5 bases, leaving 10 bases between the germline ends. The CDR3 reads CSVIRVNEQYF. DNA of the CDR3: TGCAGCGTTATCAGGGTCAACGAGCAGTACTTC.

This clonotype was detected a few times. This chain links TRBV6-1 with TRBJ2-2, with a tentative D call TRBD1 (5 bases). Trimming cost V 8 bases and J 1 base, with 8 bases left between them. There are 13 residues in the CDR3. Germline assignment: CDR1 MNHNS and CDR2 SASEGT. CDR3 protein: CASEGVNTGELFF. Written as DNA, the CDR3 is TGTGCCAGCGAAGGGGTGAACACCGGGGAGCTGTTTTTT.

This clonotype was counted at least ten times. The chain carries TRBV20-1 and TRBJ1-4; the D gene is possibly TRBD1 (6 bases). The V end was cut by 5 bases, the J end by 5 bases, with 12 bases between. The CDR3 runs 13 residues. Looked up from germline, CDR1 is DFQATT and CDR2 is SNEGSKA (reference sequence). CDR3 sequence (DNA): TGCAGTGCTGATCGACAGGAGAATGAAAAACTGTTTTTT. It encodes CSADRQENEKLFF.

V is TRBV15 and J is TRBJ2-3; D unresolved. The length of the CDR3 is 12 residues. The germline CDR1 and CDR2 sequences are LNHNV and YYDKDF (reference sequence). V lost 0 bases and J lost 6, with 4 bases in between. CDR3: CATSREGDTQYF. The CDR3 DNA follows: TGTGCCACCAGCAGAGAAGGGGATACGCAGTATTTT.

This clonotype was seen just once. A much larger clonotype is one base distant, so this may be a read error. Because the CDR3 is missing its conserved closing phenylalanine or tryptophan, this is likely a read error. The chain employs TRBV2 and TRBJ2-7; a weak D match, TRBD2 (5 bases). In germline, CDR1 is SNHLY, CDR2 FYNNEI. The CDR3 is 16 amino acids. V was clipped by 5 bases and J by 1 base, with 18 bases between them. In DNA, the CDR3 is TGTGCCAGCAGTTTAAGGGTCGGGATAAGTTCCTACGAGCAGTACTCC. Translated, it gives CASSLRVGISSYEQYS.

This clonotype came up many times. This sequence joins TRBV7-3 and TRBJ1-5; unclear D gene. Per the germline V gene, CDR1 is SGHTA and CDR2 is FQGTGA. The CDR3 sequence is 13 residues long. Trimming left V 0 bases short and J 5 bases short, with 5 bases between. CDR3 in amino acids: CASSLTPDQPQHF. The CDR3 nucleotides are TGTGCCAGCAGCTTAACTCCCGATCAGCCCCAGCATTTT. The whole variable domain, filled in from reference TRBV7-3 and TRBJ1-5, reads GAGVSQTPSNKVTEKGKYVELRCDPISGHTALYWYRQSLGQGPEFLIYFQGTGAADDSGLPNDRFFAVRPEGSVSTLKIQRTERGDSAVYLCASSLTPDQPQHFGDGTRLSIL.

This clonotype has at least ten counts. The CDR3 nucleotides read TGTGCCAGCAGTGACCCCGGGACAGCACCCCTCCACTTT. Translated: CASSDPGTAPLHF. The V call is TRBV28, the J call TRBJ1-6, with TRBD1 matching over 7 bases. Germline V CDR1 and CDR2: MDHEN, SYDVKM. With 5 bases clipped from V and 11 bases from J, the junction kept 6 bases outside the gene matches. The CDR3 sequence is 13 residues long. The full variable domain, rest sourced from reference TRBV28 and TRBJ1-6, is DVKVTQSSRYLVKRTGEKVFLECVQDMDHENMFWYRQDPGLGLRLIYFSYDVKMKEKGDIPEGYSVSREKKERFSLILESASTNQTSMYLCASSDPGTAPLHFGNGTRLTVT.